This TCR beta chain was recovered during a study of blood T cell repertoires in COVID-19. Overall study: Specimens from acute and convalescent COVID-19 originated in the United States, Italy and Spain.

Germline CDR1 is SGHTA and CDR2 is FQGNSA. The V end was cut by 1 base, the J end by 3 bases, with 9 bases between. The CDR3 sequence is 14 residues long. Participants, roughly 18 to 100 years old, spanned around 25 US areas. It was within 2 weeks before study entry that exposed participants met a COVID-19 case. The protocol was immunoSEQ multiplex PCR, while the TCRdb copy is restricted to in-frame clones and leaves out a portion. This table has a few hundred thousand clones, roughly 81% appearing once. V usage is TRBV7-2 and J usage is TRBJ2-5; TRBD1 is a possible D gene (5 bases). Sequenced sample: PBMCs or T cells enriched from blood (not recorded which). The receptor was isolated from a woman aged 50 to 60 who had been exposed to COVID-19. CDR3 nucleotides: TGTGCCAGCAGCTTAGGGGGCAGCAAAGAGACCCAGTACTTC. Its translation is CASSLGGSKETQYF.